This T cell receptor beta chain was identified during a study of OX40 agonist ivuxolimab in advanced cancers. Across the study: Previous treatment with anti-PD-1, anti-PD-L1 or anti-CTLA-4 therapy was allowed; approximately 40% had received some. General study findings and limits: Expanded peripheral T cells had an undetermined antigen specificity.

Sampling times: baseline, cycle 4 day 1, cycle 7 day 1. Points on this clone: Its antigen remains unidentified.

This CDR3 is built from 17 residues. V lost 3 bases, J lost 3 bases, and 20 bases lay in between. Looked up from germline, CDR1 is SGHAT and CDR2 is FQDESV (reference sequence). This table comes from immunoSEQ multiplex PCR, and its TCRdb copy is limited to in-frame clones, with some not included. The sample yields tens of thousands of clones, roughly 84% seen once. The TCR sequence derives from an adult with an advanced solid tumor such as melanoma, head and neck, liver or kidney cancer. This chain links TRBV11-1 with TRBJ2-5; tentative D call: TRBD1 (6 bases). Specimen: CD4+ or CD8+ T cells sorted from blood, collected in a trial of the OX40 agonist ivuxolimab. The CDR3 DNA reads TGTGCCAGCAGCTTTATCCAGGGGAAGGGACCTAAAGAGACCCAGTACTTC. This translates into CASSFIQGKGPKETQYF.